This T cell receptor (beta chain) was sequenced for a study of control samples from healthy donors and cancer patients. Generated by immunoSEQ multiplex PCR, the TCRdb table keeps only in-frame clones and is missing some. The table shows 150,000 to 200,000 clones, with roughly 94% occurring only once. This CDR3 region has 12 residues. V was shortened by 3 bases and J by 8 bases, with 10 bases between the two germline ends. CDR1 is SGHAT and CDR2 is FQNNGV in the germline V gene. J is TRBJ1-2 and V is TRBV11-2, with D uncertain. Sequencing input: blood. This clonotype was sampled from a woman in her thirties or forties in good health. In nucleotides, the CDR3 is TGTGCCAGCAGCTTTGTAACCGGGGGCTACACCTTC. It yields the protein CASSFVTGGYTF. Full variable domain (remainder filled in from reference TRBV11-2 and TRBJ1-2): EAGVAQSPRYKIIEKRQSVAFWCNPISGHATLYWYQQILGQGPKLLIQFQNNGVVDDSQLPKDRFSAERLKGVDSTLKIQPAKLEDSAVYLCASSFVTGGYTFGSGTRLTVV.